These 16 T cell receptor beta chains originate from one sample sequenced in a study of T cell responses to AZD1222 COVID-19 vaccine. The repertoire was sequenced with immunoSEQ multiplex PCR; TCRdb's copy has only in-frame clones and lacks some. The sample contains 90,000 to 100,000 clones, approximately 90% of which appear only once. The material sequenced was peripheral blood, taken on day 0 of AZD1222 vaccination. These receptors all come from an adult in good health.

The chain is built from TRBV7-3 and TRBJ1-3; no clear D gene. The CDR3 consists of 13 residues. Per germline, CDR1 SGHTA and CDR2 FQGTGA. Trimming shortened V by 3 bases and J by 4 bases, and 7 bases separated the two germline ends. For the CDR3, the DNA is TGTGCCAGCAGCTTCCTACAGGGAAACACCATATATTTT. Amino acid sequence: CASSFLQGNTIYF. Looking up the rest from reference TRBV7-3 and TRBJ1-3 gives the full variable domain: GAGVSQTPSNKVTEKGKYVELRCDPISGHTALYWYRQSLGQGPEFLIYFQGTGAADDSGLPNDRFFAVRPEGSVSTLKIQRTERGDSAVYLCASSFLQGNTIYFGEGSWLTVV.

This clone was detected only once. V and J are TRBV7-2 and TRBJ1-5; 9 bases are a match to TRBD1. Per the germline V gene, CDR1 is SGHTA and CDR2 is FQGNSA. The CDR3 extends over 14 amino acids. V was clipped by 5 bases and J by 15 bases; unmatched bases: 14. CDR3 bases: TGTGCCAGCAGCCCGACGAGAGCCGGGACAGGGCTGCATTTT. Its translation: CASSPTRAGTGLHF.

This chain links TRBV2 with TRBJ1-3; TRBD1 agrees at 9 bases. The CDR3 consists of 14 residues. V gave up 5 bases and J gave up 5 bases; unmatched junction bases: 4. Germline values: CDR1 SNHLY, CDR2 FYNNEI. The CDR3 is CASSPDRGRNTIYF. The CDR3 DNA follows: TGTGCCAGCAGTCCGGACAGGGGCAGAAACACCATATATTTT. The variable domain in full, completed from reference TRBV2 and TRBJ1-3, reads EPEVTQTPSHQVTQMGQEVILRCVPISNHLYFYWYRQILGQKVEFLVSFYNNEISEKSEIFDDQFSVERPDGSNFTLKIRSTKLEDSAMYFCASSPDRGRNTIYFGEGSWLTVV.

This chain uses TRBV7-3 with TRBJ2-1; D not resolved. Between the trimmed V and J ends, which lost 5 bases and 5 bases, there was a span of 10 bases. The V gene's germline CDR1 is SGHTA and CDR2 FQGTGA. The CDR3 has 13 residues. CDR3 bases: TGTGCCAGCAGCCGACCAACCCACAATGAGCAGTTCTTC. It codes for CASSRPTHNEQFF.

With respect to this clone: A junction end diverges from the germline sequence, so it may reflect a read error. The chain combines TRBV5-1 with TRBJ1-6; TRBD1 is a possible D gene (6 bases). CDR3 length: 16 amino acids. Germline loops: CDR1 SGHRS, CDR2 YFSETQ. The CDR3 DNA is TGTGCCAGCAGCTTGGGGGCCGGACTCGGTAATTCACCCCTCCACTTT. It encodes CASSLGAGLGNSPLHF.

The V gene is TRBV6-6, the J gene TRBJ2-3, with 9 bases that match TRBD2. J was trimmed by 2 bases and V by 4 bases; bases with no gene match: 1. This CDR3 has 14 residues. Germline CDR1 is MNHNY and CDR2 is SVGAGI (reference sequence). The CDR3 DNA reads TGTGCCAGCAGTTCTAGCGGGGACACAGATACGCAGTATTTT. Protein product: CASSSSGDTDTQYF.

The V call is TRBV6-2 or TRBV6-3, the J call TRBJ1-1; D uncertain. V gave up 3 bases and J gave up 1 base, with 15 bases separating them. The V gene's germline CDR1 is MNHEY and CDR2 SVGEGT. The CDR3 extends over 16 amino acids. The CDR3 loop is CASSYQPRRSNTEAFF. Written as DNA, the CDR3 is TGTGCCAGCAGTTATCAACCTAGAAGATCGAACACTGAAGCTTTCTTT.

This rearrangement joins TRBV5-8 to TRBJ2-6, with D unclear. Germline assignment: CDR1 SGHTS and CDR2 YDEGEE. There are 16 residues in the CDR3. Trimming shortened V by 0 bases and J by 0 bases, and 7 bases separated the two germline ends. CDR3 loop: CASSLALGSGANVLTF. DNA of the CDR3: TGTGCCAGCAGCTTGGCCTTGGGCTCTGGGGCCAACGTCCTGACTTTC. The variable domain in full, with the rest retrieved from reference TRBV5-8 and TRBJ2-6, is EAGVTQSPTHLIKTRGQQATLRCSPISGHTSVYWYQQALGLGLQFLLWYDEGEERNRGNFPPRFSGRQFPNYSSELNVNALELEDSALYLCASSLALGSGANVLTFGAGSRLTVL.

CDR3 nucleotide sequence: TGTGCCAGCTTACAGGGGGCGGTCACTGAAGCTTTCTTT. Residues: CASLQGAVTEAFF. The V call is TRBV18, the J call TRBJ1-1; 9 nucleotides agree with TRBD1. Trimming took 7 bases from V and 4 from J; bases not matched to a gene: 4. This CDR3 has 13 amino acids. The germline CDR1 and CDR2 sequences are KGHSH and LQKENI.

The chain employs TRBV2 and TRBJ1-5; D remains ambiguous. Between the trimmed V and J ends, which lost 0 bases and 6 bases, there was a span of 12 bases. Germline V gene sequence: CDR1 SNHLY, CDR2 FYNNEI. CDR3 length: 15 amino acids. CDR3 in DNA: TGTGCCAGCAGTGAAGCCAGCGGCGTGGGTCAGCCCCAGCATTTT. Its protein is CASSEASGVGQPQHF.

V is TRBV7-8 and J is TRBJ2-2, with D perhaps TRBD1 (5 bases). The CDR3 is 14 amino acids. Germline V CDR1 and CDR2: SGHVS, FQNEAQ. V gave up 2 bases and J gave up 7 bases, with 11 bases separating them. The CDR3, as DNA: TGTGCCAGCAGCTTAATGACAGCTGGCGGGGAGCTGTTTTTT. It is translated as CASSLMTAGGELFF.

The rearrangement uses TRBV6-5 and TRBJ2-2; D call uncertain. CDR3 length: 14 amino acids. V lost 10 bases and J lost 6, with 18 bases in between. The germline V gene encodes CDR1 MNHEY and CDR2 SVGAGI. The CDR3 DNA reads as TGTGCCACCTCACAGCGACGGGCCGCCGGGGAGCTGTTTTTT. Its translation: CATSQRRAAGELFF.

This clone was observed a single time. The V gene is TRBV27, the J gene TRBJ2-1, with D hard to call. The V end lost 2 bases, the J end lost 7 bases, and 12 bases lay between the germline ends. CDR1 and CDR2 from the germline V gene are MNHEY and SMNVEV (reference sequence). The CDR3 spans 14 residues. CDR3 in amino acids: CASSLGPIGNEQFF. The DNA for the CDR3 is TGTGCCAGCAGTTTAGGCCCCATCGGGAATGAGCAGTTCTTC.

The rearrangement joins TRBV18 to TRBJ2-1, with D uncertain. V dropped 6 bases and J dropped 4 bases, with 1 base sitting between them. The germline gives CDR1 KGHSH, CDR2 LQKENI. The CDR3 sequence is 10 residues long. This chain's CDR3 is CASSYNEQFF. In DNA, the CDR3 is TGTGCCAGCTCGTACAATGAGCAGTTCTTC. The variable domain in full, with the rest retrieved from reference TRBV18 and TRBJ2-1, is NAGVMQNPRHLVRRRGQEARLRCSPMKGHSHVYWYRQLPEEGLKFMVYLQKENIIDESGMPKERFSAEFPKEGPSILRIQQVVRGDSAAYFCASSYNEQFFGPGTRLTVL.

The rearrangement links TRBV19 to TRBJ1-2; D remains ambiguous. V was shortened by 7 bases and J by 10 bases, with 19 bases between the two germline ends. The CDR3 contains 13 residues. Looked up from germline, CDR1 is LNHDA and CDR2 is SQIVND (reference sequence). The CDR3 sequence is CASTAGSPGTYTF. The DNA for the CDR3 is TGTGCCAGTACCGCCGGGTCCCCCGGTACCTACACCTTC.

This chain connects TRBV11-3 to TRBJ1-5; D is undetermined. The V and J ends lost 5 bases and 4 bases respectively, with 12 bases between them. Germline V gene data show CDR1 as SGHNT and CDR2 as YENEEA. CDR3 length: 14 amino acids. CDR3 region: CASSLGLENQPQHF. The CDR3 DNA reads TGTGCCAGCAGCCTCGGACTGGAAAATCAGCCCCAGCATTTT.